The 7 T cell receptor beta chains reported below all come from one sample, sequenced in a study of control samples from healthy donors and cancer patients. Sequenced by immunoSEQ multiplex PCR; TCRdb stores in-frame clones only, minus some. This table holds roughly 130,000 clones, 88% found once. The specimen was blood. The receptors shown here come from a woman younger than 45 in good health.

The chain couples TRBV2 to TRBJ1-3, with D hard to call. This CDR3 is built from 12 residues. V lost 6 bases and J 4 bases, leaving 7 bases between the germline ends. Germline V gene sequence: CDR1 SNHLY, CDR2 FYNNEI. The CDR3 loop reads CASRLDGNTIYF. DNA of the CDR3: TGTGCCAGCAGACTAGACGGAAACACCATATATTTT.

This clone showed up just a few times. The chain carries TRBV5-1 and TRBJ1-3; D is unclear. V shed 0 bases and J shed 8 bases, with 9 bases lying between them. Germline V gene data show CDR1 as SGHRS and CDR2 as YFSETQ. The CDR3 consists of 13 residues. The CDR3 loop is CASSLGFQDTIYF. CDR3 bases: TGCGCCAGCAGCTTGGGATTTCAGGACACCATATATTTT.

As DNA, the CDR3 is TGTGCCACCAGCAGCCACGGGACAGACAATAACTATGGCTACACCTTC. Its protein is CATSSHGTDNNYGYTF. V and J are TRBV15 and TRBJ1-2; TRBD1 matches at 7 bases. This CDR3 is 16 amino acids long. Germline V gives CDR1 LNHNV, CDR2 YYDKDF (reference sequence). Trimming cost V 3 bases and J 1 base; bases outside gene matches: 8.

This clone appeared once. The chain employs TRBV6-5 and TRBJ1-2; D gene unclear. The CDR3 totals 13 residues. V was shortened by 0 bases and J by 6 bases, with 8 bases between the two germline ends. Germline assignment: CDR1 MNHEY and CDR2 SVGAGI. The CDR3 spells CASSYSKGNGYTF. CDR3 in DNA: TGTGCCAGCAGTTACTCGAAAGGGAATGGCTACACCTTC.

This sequence joins TRBV2 and TRBJ2-1; 10 bases line up with TRBD2. V was clipped by 7 bases and J by 7 bases; unmatched bases: 16. The CDR3 is made up of 17 amino acids. CDR1 and CDR2 (germline): SNHLY, FYNNEI. This chain's CDR3 is CASNTRPLAGVGNEQFF. The CDR3 coding sequence is TGTGCCAGCAATACGAGGCCCCTAGCGGGAGTAGGTAATGAGCAGTTCTTC.

CDR3 region: CATRPGTGGSETQYF. In DNA form, the CDR3 reads TGTGCCACCAGACCCGGGACAGGGGGCAGCGAGACCCAGTACTTC. The chain employs TRBV24-1 and TRBJ2-5; 12 bases fit TRBD1. V was clipped by 7 bases and J by 5 bases; unmatched bases: 7. CDR3 size: 15 residues. The germline CDR1 and CDR2 sequences are KGHDR and SFDVKD.

The chain joins TRBV5-4 to TRBJ2-5; 10 nucleotides agree with TRBD2. Germline CDR1 is SGHNT and CDR2 is YYREEE (reference sequence). J gave up 4 bases and V 4 bases, and 1 base lay outside the gene matches. This CDR3 region has 13 residues. The CDR3 is CASSRLAGETQYF. The CDR3 coding sequence is TGTGCCAGCAGCCGACTAGCGGGAGAGACCCAGTACTTC.